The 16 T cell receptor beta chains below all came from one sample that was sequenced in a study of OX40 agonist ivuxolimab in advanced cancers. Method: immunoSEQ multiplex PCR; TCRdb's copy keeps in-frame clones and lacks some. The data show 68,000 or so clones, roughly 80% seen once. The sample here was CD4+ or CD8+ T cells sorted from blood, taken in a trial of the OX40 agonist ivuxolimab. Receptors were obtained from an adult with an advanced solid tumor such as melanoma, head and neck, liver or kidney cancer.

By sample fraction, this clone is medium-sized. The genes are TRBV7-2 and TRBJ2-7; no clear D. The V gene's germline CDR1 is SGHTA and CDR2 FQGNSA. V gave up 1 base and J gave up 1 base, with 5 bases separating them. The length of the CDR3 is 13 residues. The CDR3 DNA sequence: TGTGCCAGCAGCTTAGACAGATCCTACGAGCAGTACTTC. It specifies CASSLDRSYEQYF.

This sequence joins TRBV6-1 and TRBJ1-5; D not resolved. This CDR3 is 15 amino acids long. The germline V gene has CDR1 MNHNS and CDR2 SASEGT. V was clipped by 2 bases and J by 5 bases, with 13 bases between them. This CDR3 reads CASSERAGIYQPQHF. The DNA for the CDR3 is TGTGCCAGCAGTGAACGGGCCGGGATCTATCAGCCCCAGCATTTT.

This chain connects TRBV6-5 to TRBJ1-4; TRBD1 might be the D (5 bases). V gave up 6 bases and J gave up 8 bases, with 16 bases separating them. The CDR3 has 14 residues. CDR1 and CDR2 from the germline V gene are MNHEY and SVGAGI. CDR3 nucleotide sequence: TGTGCCAGCAGGGGTACGGCAGGGTACGAAAAACTGTTTTTT. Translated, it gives CASRGTAGYEKLFF.

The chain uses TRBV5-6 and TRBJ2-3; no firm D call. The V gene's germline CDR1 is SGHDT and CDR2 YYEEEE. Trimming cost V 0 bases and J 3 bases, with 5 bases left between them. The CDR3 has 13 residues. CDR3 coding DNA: TGTGCCAGCAGCTTGGTGATTACAGATACGCAGTATTTT. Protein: CASSLVITDTQYF.

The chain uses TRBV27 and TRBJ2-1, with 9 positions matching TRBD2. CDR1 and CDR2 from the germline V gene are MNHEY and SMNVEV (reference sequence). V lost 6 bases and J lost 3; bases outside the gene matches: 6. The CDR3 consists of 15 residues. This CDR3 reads CASRDSGGNYNEQFF. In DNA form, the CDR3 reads TGTGCCAGCAGGGATAGCGGGGGAAACTACAATGAGCAGTTCTTC.

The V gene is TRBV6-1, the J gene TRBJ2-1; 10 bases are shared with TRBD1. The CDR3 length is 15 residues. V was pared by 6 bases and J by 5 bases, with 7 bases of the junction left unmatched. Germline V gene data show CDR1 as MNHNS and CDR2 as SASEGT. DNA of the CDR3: TGTGCCAGCAGCCGAGACAGGGGGCTGAACAATGAGCAGTTCTTC. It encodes CASSRDRGLNNEQFF.

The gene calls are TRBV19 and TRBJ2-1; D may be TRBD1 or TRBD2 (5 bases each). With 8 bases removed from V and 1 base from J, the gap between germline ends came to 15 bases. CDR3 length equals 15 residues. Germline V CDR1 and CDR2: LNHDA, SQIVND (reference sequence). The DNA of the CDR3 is TGTGCCAGTGGTTCCGGGACCCAATCCTACAATGAGCAGTTCTTC. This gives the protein CASGSGTQSYNEQFF. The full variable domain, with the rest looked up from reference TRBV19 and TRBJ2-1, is DGGITQSPKYLFRKEGQNVTLSCEQNLNHDAMYWYRQDPGQGLRLIYYSQIVNDFQKGDIAEGYSVSREKKESFPLTVTSAQKNPTAFYLCASGSGTQSYNEQFFGPGTRLTVL.

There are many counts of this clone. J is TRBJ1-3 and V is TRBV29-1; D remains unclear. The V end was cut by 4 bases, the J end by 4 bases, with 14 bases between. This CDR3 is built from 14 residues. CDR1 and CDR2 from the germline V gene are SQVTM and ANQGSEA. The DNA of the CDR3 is TGCAGCGTTGTGAGCGGAGCGTGGGGAAACACCATATATTTT. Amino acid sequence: CSVVSGAWGNTIYF.

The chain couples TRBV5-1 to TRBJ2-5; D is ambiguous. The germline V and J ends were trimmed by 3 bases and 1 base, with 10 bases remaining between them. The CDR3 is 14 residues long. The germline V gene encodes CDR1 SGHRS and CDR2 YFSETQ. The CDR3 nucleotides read TGCGCCAGCAGCTCTAAGGGTCCCCAAGAGACCCAGTACTTC. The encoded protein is CASSSKGPQETQYF.

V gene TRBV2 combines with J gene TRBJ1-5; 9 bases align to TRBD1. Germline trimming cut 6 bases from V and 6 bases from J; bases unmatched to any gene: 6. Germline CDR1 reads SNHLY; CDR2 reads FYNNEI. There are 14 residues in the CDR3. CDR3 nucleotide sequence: TGTGCCAGCAGATCACAGGGGGCGTCTCAGCCCCAGCATTTT. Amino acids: CASRSQGASQPQHF.

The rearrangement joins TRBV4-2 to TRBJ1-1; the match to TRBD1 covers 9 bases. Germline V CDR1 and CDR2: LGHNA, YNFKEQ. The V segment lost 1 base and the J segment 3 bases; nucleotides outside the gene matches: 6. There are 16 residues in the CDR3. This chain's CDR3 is CASSQVQGALDTEAFF. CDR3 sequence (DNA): TGTGCCAGCAGCCAAGTACAGGGGGCCCTGGACACTGAAGCTTTCTTT.

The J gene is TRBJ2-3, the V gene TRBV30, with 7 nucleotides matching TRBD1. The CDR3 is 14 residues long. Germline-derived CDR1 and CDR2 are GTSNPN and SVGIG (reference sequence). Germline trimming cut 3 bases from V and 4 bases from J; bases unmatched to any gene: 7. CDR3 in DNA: TGTGCCTGGAGGAAGGCAGGGGGATCAGATACGCAGTATTTT. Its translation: CAWRKAGGSDTQYF.

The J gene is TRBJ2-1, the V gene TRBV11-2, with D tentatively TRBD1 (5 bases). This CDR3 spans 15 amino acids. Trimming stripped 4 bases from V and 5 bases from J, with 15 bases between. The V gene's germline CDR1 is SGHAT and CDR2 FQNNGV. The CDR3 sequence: CASSSYRSRHNEQFF. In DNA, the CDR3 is TGTGCCAGCAGCTCATACAGGAGCAGACACAATGAGCAGTTCTTC.

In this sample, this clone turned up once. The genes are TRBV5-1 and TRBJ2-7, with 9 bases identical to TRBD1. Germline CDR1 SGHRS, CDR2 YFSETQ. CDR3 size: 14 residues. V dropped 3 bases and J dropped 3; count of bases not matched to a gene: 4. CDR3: CASSSGQGNYEQYF. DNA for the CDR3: TGCGCCAGCAGCTCGGGACAGGGTAACTACGAGCAGTACTTC.

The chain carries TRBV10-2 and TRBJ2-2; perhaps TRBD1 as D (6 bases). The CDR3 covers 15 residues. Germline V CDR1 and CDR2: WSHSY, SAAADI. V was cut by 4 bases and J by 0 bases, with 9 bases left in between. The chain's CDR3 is CASSVDSSNTGELFF. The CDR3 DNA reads TGCGCCAGCAGTGTGGACAGCTCGAACACCGGGGAGCTGTTTTTT.

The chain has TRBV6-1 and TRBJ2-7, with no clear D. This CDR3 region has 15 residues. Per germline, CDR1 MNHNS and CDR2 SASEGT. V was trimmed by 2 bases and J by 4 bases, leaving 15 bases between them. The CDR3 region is CASSEPGSPKYEQYF. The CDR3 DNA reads TGTGCCAGCAGTGAACCCGGGTCACCAAAATACGAGCAGTACTTC.